This passage covers 23 T cell receptor beta chains from one sample sequenced in a study of blood T cell repertoires in COVID-19. Method: immunoSEQ multiplex PCR; TCRdb's copy keeps in-frame clones and lacks some. The sample lists some 82,000 clones; approximately 81% were seen once. The sequenced sample consisted of peripheral blood. These receptors all come from a man at least 80 years old with acute or convalescent COVID-19.

V is TRBV28 and J is TRBJ2-1; 7 bases are a match to TRBD2. Losses at the gene ends were 3 bases for V and 5 bases for J; bases not matched to a gene: 7. The CDR3 has 15 residues. Germline CDR1 is MDHEN and CDR2 is SYDVKM. For the CDR3, the DNA is TGTGCCAGCAGTTTGGGAGGGGCTCTGCACAATGAGCAGTTCTTC. This sequence encodes CASSLGGALHNEQFF.

CDR3 coding DNA: TGTGCCAGCAGCTTACCTAGCAGAAGCACAGATACGCAGTATTTT. This encodes CASSLPSRSTDTQYF. The V and J genes are TRBV7-9 and TRBJ2-3, with TRBD2 as a possible D gene (5 bases). The CDR3 extends over 15 amino acids. Germline V gene sequence: CDR1 SEHNR, CDR2 FQNEAQ (reference sequence). V was trimmed by 2 bases and J by 0 bases, leaving 9 bases between them.

The chain joins TRBV11-2 to TRBJ2-3; 7 bases match TRBD2. CDR1 and CDR2 from the germline V gene are SGHAT and FQNNGV. The CDR3 is made up of 15 amino acids. V lost 1 base, J lost 6 bases, and 7 bases stayed unmatched. CDR3 amino acids: CASSLVLVAGDTQYF. The CDR3, as DNA: TGTGCCAGCAGCTTAGTGCTGGTAGCGGGTGATACGCAGTATTTT.

V gene TRBV29-1 combines with J gene TRBJ2-5, with 10 bases that match TRBD2. The CDR3 has 14 residues. Germline lookup yields CDR1 SQVTM and CDR2 ANQGSEA. V was clipped by 6 bases and J by 5 bases; unmatched bases: 9. CDR3 DNA sequence: TGCAGCGTGTCTAGCGGGAGATTTAGTGAGACCCAGTACTTC. Residues: CSVSSGRFSETQYF.

This chain joins TRBV5-1 and TRBJ1-4; D is ambiguous. This CDR3 spans 14 amino acids. In germline, CDR1 is SGHRS, CDR2 YFSETQ. Between the trimmed V and J ends, which lost 4 bases and 3 bases, there was a span of 10 bases. This chain's CDR3 is CASSRGHSNEKLFF. CDR3 sequence (DNA): TGCGCCAGCAGCCGAGGGCACTCTAATGAAAAACTGTTTTTT.

Worth noting for this clone: Relative to the germline gene, one junction end is altered; a read error may explain this. V gene TRBV7-7 combines with J gene TRBJ1-1; TRBD1 is a possible D gene (5 bases). Per the germline V gene, CDR1 is SSHAT and CDR2 is FNYEAQ (reference sequence). CDR3 length equals 15 residues. Here the CDR3 DNA reads TGTGCTAGCAGCCCCATGGCTGGGGCGAACACTGAAGCTTTCTTT. It translates to CASSPMAGANTEAFF.

V usage is TRBV6-5 and J usage is TRBJ2-1; TRBD2 aligns across 11 bases. Germline assignment: CDR1 MNHEY and CDR2 SVGAGI. V shed 0 bases, J shed 5 bases, and the junction held 3 bases outside the gene matches. This CDR3 is built from 16 residues. The CDR3 spells CASSYSGLAGNNEQFF. In DNA, the CDR3 is TGTGCCAGCAGTTACTCCGGACTAGCGGGCAACAATGAGCAGTTCTTC.

The chain combines TRBV9 with TRBJ1-1; TRBD1 matches 7 bases. CDR1 is SGDLS and CDR2 is YYNGEE in the germline V gene. This CDR3 is 14 amino acids long. J was trimmed by 6 bases and V by 6 bases; bases with no gene match: 11. The CDR3 region has the DNA TGTGCCAGCACCAAGACAGGGAGTAATTCTGAAGCTTTCTTT. Its translation: CASTKTGSNSEAFF.

V and J are TRBV18 and TRBJ2-7; no clear D. Germline V lookup: CDR1 KGHSH, CDR2 LQKENI. The length of the CDR3 is 14 residues. V lost 2 bases to trimming and J lost 0 bases, with 8 bases between them. This CDR3 is CASSPSTYSYEQYF. The CDR3 DNA follows: TGTGCCAGCTCACCATCGACATACTCCTACGAGCAGTACTTC.

The V and J genes are TRBV6-5 and TRBJ1-2; a possible D gene is TRBD1 (6 bases). The CDR3 runs to 14 residues. In germline, CDR1 is MNHEY, CDR2 SVGAGI. V lost 1 base, J lost 10 bases, and 16 bases lay in between. CDR3 in DNA: TGTGCCAGCAGTTACTTCTTGGGACACTCACTCTACACCTTC. Translation: CASSYFLGHSLYTF.

The chain uses TRBV5-6 and TRBJ1-1; TRBD1 agrees at 9 bases. J gave up 4 bases and V 0 bases, and 7 bases lay outside the gene matches. Germline V gene data show CDR1 as SGHDT and CDR2 as YYEEEE. CDR3 length equals 16 residues. Here the CDR3 DNA reads TGTGCCAGCAGCTTGGCGGGGACAGGGCAATCCACTGAAGCTTTCTTT. It yields the protein CASSLAGTGQSTEAFF.

V and J are TRBV4-1 and TRBJ1-1; 12 bases match TRBD1. V lost 4 bases and J lost 4; bases outside the gene matches: 7. This CDR3 comprises 16 residues. Germline-derived CDR1 and CDR2 are MGHRA and YSYEKL. The CDR3 nucleotides read TGCGCCAGCAGCCTCCGGGACAGGGGGCGGGGCACTGAAGCTTTCTTT. Translated, it gives CASSLRDRGRGTEAFF.

This chain links TRBV28 with TRBJ2-4; TRBD1 might be the D (5 bases). Germline V gives CDR1 MDHEN, CDR2 SYDVKM. CDR3 length equals 14 residues. The V gene lost 3 bases and the J gene lost 7 bases, with 13 bases spanning the gap. CDR3 sequence reads: CASSFPGHGNIQYF. DNA of the CDR3: TGTGCCAGCAGTTTTCCAGGACATGGGAACATTCAGTACTTC.

This CDR3 is CASTGGGQASSYNSPLHF. CDR3 nucleotide sequence: TGTGCCAGTACTGGAGGGGGACAGGCAAGCTCCTATAATTCACCCCTCCACTTT. The J gene is TRBJ1-6, the V gene TRBV19, with 8 nucleotides matching TRBD1. With 7 bases clipped from V and 0 bases from J, the junction kept 11 bases outside the gene matches. CDR3 length: 18 amino acids. The germline gives CDR1 LNHDA, CDR2 SQIVND (reference sequence). Full variable domain (missing parts from reference TRBV19 and TRBJ1-6): DGGITQSPKYLFRKEGQNVTLSCEQNLNHDAMYWYRQDPGQGLRLIYYSQIVNDFQKGDIAEGYSVSREKKESFPLTVTSAQKNPTAFYLCASTGGGQASSYNSPLHFGNGTRLTVT.

This chain joins TRBV2 and TRBJ1-5; tentatively, D is TRBD1 (6 bases). Germline V CDR1 and CDR2: SNHLY, FYNNEI. The CDR3 spans 15 residues. V gave up 4 bases and J gave up 7 bases, with 17 bases separating them. The CDR3 DNA reads TGTGCCAGCAGTGTCGAGGCCCTCAGGGGACAGCCCCAGCATTTT. Translating it yields CASSVEALRGQPQHF.

The chain links TRBV5-1 to TRBJ1-1, with 9 nucleotides matching TRBD1. Germline V gene sequence: CDR1 SGHRS, CDR2 YFSETQ. V lost 4 bases to trimming and J lost 7 bases; unmatched junction nucleotides: 14. The CDR3 sequence is 16 residues long. CDR3 sequence (DNA): TGCGCCAGCAGCGACGGACCGGGACAGGGAAGTAGTGAAGCTTTCTTT. It is translated as CASSDGPGQGSSEAFF.

V gene TRBV3-1 (or the pseudogene TRBV3-2) combines with J gene TRBJ2-1; 7 positions match TRBD1. The germline V gene has CDR1 LGHDT and CDR2 YNNKEL (reference sequence). The length of the CDR3 is 13 residues. J gave up 7 bases and V 6 bases, and 6 bases lay outside the gene matches. The CDR3 sequence: CASRRTGVNEQFF. Here the CDR3 DNA reads TGTGCCAGCAGACGTACAGGGGTAAATGAGCAGTTCTTC.

The chain joins TRBV20-1 to TRBJ1-6; the match to TRBD1 covers 7 bases. Germline V gene lookup returns CDR1 DFQATT and CDR2 SNEGSKA (reference sequence). V dropped 3 bases and J dropped 5; count of bases not matched to a gene: 4. The CDR3 spans 14 residues. The CDR3 loop is CSASYGTDNSPLHF. The DNA of the CDR3 is TGCAGTGCTAGTTACGGGACAGATAATTCACCCCTCCACTTT.

The V gene is TRBV10-1, the J gene TRBJ2-7; 7 nucleotides line up with TRBD1. The CDR3 spans 12 residues. V shed 4 bases and J 7 bases; nucleotides not matched to a gene: 4. CDR1 and CDR2 from the germline V gene are WNHNN and SYGVQD (reference sequence). The CDR3 DNA reads as TGCGCCAGCAGTGTGACAGGGAAGGAGCAGTACTTC. Encoded protein: CASSVTGKEQYF.

This chain joins TRBV6-1 and TRBJ2-7, with a tentative D call TRBD1 (5 bases). This CDR3 has 15 amino acids. Germline assignment: CDR1 MNHNS and CDR2 SASEGT. Trimming stripped 3 bases from V and 0 bases from J, with 12 bases between. CDR3 sequence (DNA): TGTGCCAGCAGTGACCGGACATGGGTCTCCTACGAGCAGTACTTC. Encoded protein: CASSDRTWVSYEQYF.

The V and J genes are TRBV25-1 and TRBJ1-1, with 9 nucleotides matching TRBD1. The V and J ends lost 6 bases and 4 bases, in that order; junction bases with no gene match: 9. Germline assignment: CDR1 MGHDK and CDR2 SYGVNS. The CDR3 is 15 amino acids. Written as DNA, the CDR3 is TGTGCCAGCAGGGGACAGGGTCGGGGAAGCACTGAAGCTTTCTTT. Residues: CASRGQGRGSTEAFF.

This chain links TRBV7-2 with TRBJ2-2; 12 bases align to TRBD2. The CDR3 loop spans 19 amino acids. CDR1 is SGHTA and CDR2 is FQGNSA in the germline V gene. Trimming removed 5 bases from V and 0 bases from J; junction bases left unmatched: 10. The CDR3 nucleotides are TGTGCCAGCAGCCCGTCTGGGCTAGCGGGAGGGGCGAACACCGGGGAGCTGTTTTTT. Protein sequence: CASSPSGLAGGANTGELFF.

J is TRBJ1-2 and V is TRBV30; TRBD1 agrees at 9 bases. V lost 1 base and J lost 6; bases outside the gene matches: 0. The CDR3 is made up of 12 amino acids. The germline V gene encodes CDR1 GTSNPN and CDR2 SVGIG (reference sequence). This chain's CDR3 is CAWSDRGHGYTF. CDR3 nucleotide sequence: TGTGCCTGGAGTGACAGGGGGCATGGCTACACCTTC.